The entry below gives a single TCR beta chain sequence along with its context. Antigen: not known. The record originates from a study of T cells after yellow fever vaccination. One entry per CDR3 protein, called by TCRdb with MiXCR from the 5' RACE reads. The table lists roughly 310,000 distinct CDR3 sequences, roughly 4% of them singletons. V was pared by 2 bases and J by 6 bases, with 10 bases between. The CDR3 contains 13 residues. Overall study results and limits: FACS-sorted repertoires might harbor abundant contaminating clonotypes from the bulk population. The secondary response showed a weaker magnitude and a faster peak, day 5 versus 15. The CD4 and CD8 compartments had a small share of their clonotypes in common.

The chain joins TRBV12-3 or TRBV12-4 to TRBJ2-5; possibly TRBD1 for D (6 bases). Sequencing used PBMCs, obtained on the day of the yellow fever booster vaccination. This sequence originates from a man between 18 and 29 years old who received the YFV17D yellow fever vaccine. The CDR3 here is CASSLLGAKTQYF. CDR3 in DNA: TGTGCCAGCAGTTTATTGGGGGCGAAGACCCAGTACTTC.